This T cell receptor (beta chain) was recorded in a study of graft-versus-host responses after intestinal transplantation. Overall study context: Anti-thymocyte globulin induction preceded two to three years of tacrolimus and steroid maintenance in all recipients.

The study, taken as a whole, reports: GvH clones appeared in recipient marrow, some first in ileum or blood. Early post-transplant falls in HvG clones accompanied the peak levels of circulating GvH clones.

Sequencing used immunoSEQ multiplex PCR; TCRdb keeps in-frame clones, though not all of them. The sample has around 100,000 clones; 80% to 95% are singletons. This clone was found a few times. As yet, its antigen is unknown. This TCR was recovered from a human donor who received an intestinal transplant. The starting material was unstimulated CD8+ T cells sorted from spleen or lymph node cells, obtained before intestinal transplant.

Written as DNA, the CDR3 is TGTGCCAGCAGCCCCGTTCTTGCGGGACAGATGTACGAGCAGTACTTC. It yields the protein CASSPVLAGQMYEQYF. V is TRBV7-2 and J is TRBJ2-7, with D perhaps TRBD1 (7 bases). Germline V gene lookup returns CDR1 SGHTA and CDR2 FQGNSA. The CDR3 has 16 residues. V lost 5 bases, J lost 4 bases, and 21 bases lay in between.